The entry below describes one TCR beta chain. Its specificity is not known. This record comes from a study of response to subunit inactivated influenza vaccine. Germline values: CDR1 SGHVS, CDR2 FNYEAQ. J lost 4 bases, V lost 5 bases, and 10 bases had no gene match. The length of the CDR3 is 16 residues. In TCRdb, the RT-PCR reads were re-called with MiXCR into one record per CDR3 protein. This table has about 580,000 distinct CDR3 sequences, 12% to 15% appearing once. Overall study results and limits: The authors put forward the suggestion that each seasonal influenza vaccination may bring in only a limited number of new T cells.

The source is a man in his fifties or sixties who received an inactivated influenza vaccine. The chain carries TRBV7-6 and TRBJ2-3; 9 nucleotides agree with TRBD2. Sequencing was performed on PBMCs from blood, taken approximately 13 days after vaccination. The CDR3 DNA follows: TGTGCCAGCAGCCGGGGGCGGGAGGGCCTTCCAGATACGCAGTATTTT. Its protein product is CASSRGREGLPDTQYF.